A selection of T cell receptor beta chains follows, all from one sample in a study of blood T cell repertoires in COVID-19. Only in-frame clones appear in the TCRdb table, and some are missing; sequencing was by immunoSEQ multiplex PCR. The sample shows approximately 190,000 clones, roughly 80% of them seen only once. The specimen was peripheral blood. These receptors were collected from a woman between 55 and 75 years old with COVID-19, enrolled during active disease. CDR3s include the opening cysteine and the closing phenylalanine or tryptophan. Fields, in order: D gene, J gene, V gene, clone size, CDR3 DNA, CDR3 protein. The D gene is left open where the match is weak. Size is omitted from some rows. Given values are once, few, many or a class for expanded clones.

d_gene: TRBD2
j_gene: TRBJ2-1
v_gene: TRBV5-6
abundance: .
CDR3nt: TGTGCCAGCAGCCTCGGACTAGCGGGGGAAACGTACAATGAGCAGTTCTTC
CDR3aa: CASSLGLAGETYNEQFF

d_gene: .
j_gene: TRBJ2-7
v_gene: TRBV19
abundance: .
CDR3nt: TGTGCCAGTAGTATAAGGGACAACTACGAGCAGTACTTC
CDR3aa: CASSIRDNYEQYF

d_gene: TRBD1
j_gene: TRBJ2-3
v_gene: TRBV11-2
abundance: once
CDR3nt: TGTGCCAGCAGCCAAGGGACAGGGGGCACAGATACGCAGTATTTT
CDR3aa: CASSQGTGGTDTQYF

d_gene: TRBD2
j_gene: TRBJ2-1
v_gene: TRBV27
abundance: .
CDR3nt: TGTGCCAGCAGGGCTAGCGGGATCAGCCGTGAGCAGTTCTTC
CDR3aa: CASRASGISREQFF

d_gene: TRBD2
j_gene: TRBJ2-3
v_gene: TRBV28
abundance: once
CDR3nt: TGTGCCAGCAGGTTGGGGGAGAGCGGGAGAAGTCAGTATTTT
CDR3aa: CASRLGESGRSQYF

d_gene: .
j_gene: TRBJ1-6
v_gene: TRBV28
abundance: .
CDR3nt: TGTGCCAGCAGTTTATCATCAGAGGGATCACCCCTCCACTTT
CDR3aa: CASSLSSEGSPLHF

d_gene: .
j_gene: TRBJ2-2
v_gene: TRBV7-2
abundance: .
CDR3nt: TGTGCCAGCAGCGGTAGGGTCGGGACACGTACCCTCACCGGGGAGCTGTTTTTT
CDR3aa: CASSGRVGTRTLTGELFF

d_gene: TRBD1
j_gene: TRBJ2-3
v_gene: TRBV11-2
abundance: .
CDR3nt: TGTGCCAGCAGCTTAGATCTCCAGGGGGCATATACGCAGTATTTT
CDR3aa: CASSLDLQGAYTQYF

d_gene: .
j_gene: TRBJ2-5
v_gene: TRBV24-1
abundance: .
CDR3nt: TGTGCCACCAGTGATTGGGATCAGGGGACCGGGGAGACCCAGTACTTC
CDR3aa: CATSDWDQGTGETQYF

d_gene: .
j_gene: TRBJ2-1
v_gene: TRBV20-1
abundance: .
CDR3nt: TGCAGTGCTAGAATCGGGCAGGGGCAGTTCTTC
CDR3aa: CSARIGQGQFF

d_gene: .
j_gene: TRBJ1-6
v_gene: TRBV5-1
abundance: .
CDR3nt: TGCGCCAGCAGCTTGGATTTCGGGGATAAATCACCCCTCCACTTT
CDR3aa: CASSLDFGDKSPLHF

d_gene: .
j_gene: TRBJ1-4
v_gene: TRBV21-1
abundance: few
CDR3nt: TGTGCCAGCAGCCCCCGGGACAGGGCCTTTGATGAAAAACTGTTTTTT
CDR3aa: CASSPRDRAFDEKLFF

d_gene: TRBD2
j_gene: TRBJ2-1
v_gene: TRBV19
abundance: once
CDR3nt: TGTGCCAGTAGTACCGGGACTAGCGGGGCCAATGAGCAGTTCTTC
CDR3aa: CASSTGTSGANEQFF

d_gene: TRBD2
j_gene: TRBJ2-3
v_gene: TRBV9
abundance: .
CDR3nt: TGTGCCAGCAGCGTAGCTGGGGCCGGGGACTATCGTGAAGGTACGCAGTATTTT
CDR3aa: CASSVAGAGDYREGTQYF

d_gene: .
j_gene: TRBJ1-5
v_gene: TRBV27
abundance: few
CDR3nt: TGTGCCAGCAGTTTATATCCAGGGGATCAGCCCCAGCATTTT
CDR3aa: CASSLYPGDQPQHF

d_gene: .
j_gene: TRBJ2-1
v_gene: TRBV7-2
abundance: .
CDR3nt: TGTGCCAGCAGCTCCCCGCCCCAGGGCCTTTACAATGAGCAGTTCTTC
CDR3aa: CASSSPPQGLYNEQFF

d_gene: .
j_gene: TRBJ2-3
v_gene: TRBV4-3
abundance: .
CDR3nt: TGCGCCAGCAGCCAAGATCGGCGGGCAGATACGCAGTATTTT
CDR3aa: CASSQDRRADTQYF

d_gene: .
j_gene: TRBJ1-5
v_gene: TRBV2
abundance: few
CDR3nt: TGTGCCAGCAGCCTGGGCAGCCGCAATCAGCCCCAGCATTTT
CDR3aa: CASSLGSRNQPQHF

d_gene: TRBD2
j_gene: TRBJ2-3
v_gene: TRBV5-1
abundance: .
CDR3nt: TGCGCCAGCAGCTCGGGACTAGCGGGAGGCCAACCTAGCACAGATACGCAGTATTTT
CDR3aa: CASSSGLAGGQPSTDTQYF

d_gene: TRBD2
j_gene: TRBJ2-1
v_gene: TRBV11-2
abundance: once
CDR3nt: TGTGCCAGCAGCTTAGGGGCCAGCGGGAGGGTCGATGAGCAGTTCTTC
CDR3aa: CASSLGASGRVDEQFF

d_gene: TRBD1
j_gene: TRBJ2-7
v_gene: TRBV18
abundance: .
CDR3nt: TGTGCCAGCTCACCCAACCGGGACAGTTTATCCTACGAGCAGTACTTC
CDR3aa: CASSPNRDSLSYEQYF

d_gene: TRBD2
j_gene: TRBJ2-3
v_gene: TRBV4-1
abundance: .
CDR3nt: TGCGCCAGCAGCCAGGCGGGAGGGGGACCGAGCACAGATACGCAGTATTTT
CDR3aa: CASSQAGGGPSTDTQYF

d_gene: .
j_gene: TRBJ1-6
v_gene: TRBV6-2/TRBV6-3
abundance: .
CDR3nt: TGTGCCAGCAGTTCCTCGGCAGGGCCCCCCTATTCACCCCTCCACTTT
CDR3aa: CASSSSAGPPYSPLHF

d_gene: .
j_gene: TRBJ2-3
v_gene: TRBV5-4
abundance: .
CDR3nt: TGTGCCAGCAGTACAGGCAGTTCTAGCACAGATACGCAGTATTTT
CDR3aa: CASSTGSSSTDTQYF

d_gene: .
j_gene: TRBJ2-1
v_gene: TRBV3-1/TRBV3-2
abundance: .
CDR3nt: TGTGCCAGCAGCCGGGGCCGGAAGGTAGCTCTCCACAATGAGCAGTTCTTC
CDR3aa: CASSRGRKVALHNEQFF

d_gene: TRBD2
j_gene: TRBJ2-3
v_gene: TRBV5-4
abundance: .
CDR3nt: TGTGCCAGCAGATCCCGAAGGAGCGGGGGCACAGATACGCAGTATTTT
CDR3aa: CASRSRRSGGTDTQYF

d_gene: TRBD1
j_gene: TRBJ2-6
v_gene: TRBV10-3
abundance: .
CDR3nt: TGTGCCATCTCCAAGCCACCGGGACAGCCTCGCTCTGGGGCCAACGTCCTGACTTTC
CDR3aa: CAISKPPGQPRSGANVLTF

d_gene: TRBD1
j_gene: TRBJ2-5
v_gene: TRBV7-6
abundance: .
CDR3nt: TGTGCCAGCAGCTTTTGGGACAGGGGAGTGGAGACCCAGTACTTC
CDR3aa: CASSFWDRGVETQYF

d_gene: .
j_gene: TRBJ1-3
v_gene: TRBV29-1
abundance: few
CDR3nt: TGCAGCGTTGTAGGGCAGGGTGGCACCATATATTTT
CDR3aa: CSVVGQGGTIYF

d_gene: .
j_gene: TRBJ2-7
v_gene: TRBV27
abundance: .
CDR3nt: TGTGCCAGCAGTCGGCGACTGAACTCCTACGAGCAGTACTTC
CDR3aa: CASSRRLNSYEQYF

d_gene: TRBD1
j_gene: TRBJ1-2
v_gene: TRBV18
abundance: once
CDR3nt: TGTGCCAGCTCACCCGGGACAGCCTACTATGGCTACACCTTC
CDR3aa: CASSPGTAYYGYTF

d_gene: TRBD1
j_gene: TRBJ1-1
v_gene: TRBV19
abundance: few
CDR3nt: TGTGCCAGTAGTACCACAGGGGCTACCCCCAACACTGAAGCTTTCTTT
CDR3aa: CASSTTGATPNTEAFF

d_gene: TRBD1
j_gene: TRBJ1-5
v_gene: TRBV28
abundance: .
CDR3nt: TGTGCCAGCAGTTTACGGGCAGGGGGCCGCAATCAGCCCCAGCATTTT
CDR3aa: CASSLRAGGRNQPQHF

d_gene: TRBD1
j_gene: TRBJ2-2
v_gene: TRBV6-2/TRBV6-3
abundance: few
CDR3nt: TGTGCCAGCAGTTACGGACAGGGGAACACCGGGGAGCTGTTTTTT
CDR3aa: CASSYGQGNTGELFF

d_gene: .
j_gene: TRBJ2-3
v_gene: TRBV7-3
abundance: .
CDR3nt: TGTGCCAGCAGCTCCGGTTTAACCACAGATACGCAGTATTTT
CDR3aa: CASSSGLTTDTQYF

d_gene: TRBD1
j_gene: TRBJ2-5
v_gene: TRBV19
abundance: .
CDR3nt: TGTGCCAGTAGTACTGGGCCCGGGACAGGCCAAGAGACCCAGTACTTC
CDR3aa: CASSTGPGTGQETQYF

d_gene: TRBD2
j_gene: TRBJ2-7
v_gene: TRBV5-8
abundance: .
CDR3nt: TGTGCCAGCAGCTTCTTAGCGGGAGGGCACTACGAGCAGTACTTC
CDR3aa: CASSFLAGGHYEQYF

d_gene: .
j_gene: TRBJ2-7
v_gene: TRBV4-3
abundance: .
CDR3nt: TGCGCCAGCAGCCAAGAAGGGGCCGCCTACGAGCAGTACTTC
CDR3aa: CASSQEGAAYEQYF

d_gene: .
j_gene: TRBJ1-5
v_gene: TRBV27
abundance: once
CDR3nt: TGTGCCAGCAGCTCCCCCCCCCAGGGGAACCAGCCCCAGCATTTT
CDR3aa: CASSSPPQGNQPQHF

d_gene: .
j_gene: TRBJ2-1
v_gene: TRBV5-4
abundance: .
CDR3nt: TGTGCCAGCAGCTCGGGACAAGGGGTCTACAATGAGCAGTTCTTC
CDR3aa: CASSSGQGVYNEQFF

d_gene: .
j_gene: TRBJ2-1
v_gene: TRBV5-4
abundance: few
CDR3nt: TGTGCCAGCAGCAACGAACTAGCCTACAATGAGCAGTTCTTC
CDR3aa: CASSNELAYNEQFF

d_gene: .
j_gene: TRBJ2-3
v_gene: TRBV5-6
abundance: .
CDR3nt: TGTGCCAGCAGCTTGGAGGCGGGGGATACGCAGTATTTT
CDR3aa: CASSLEAGDTQYF

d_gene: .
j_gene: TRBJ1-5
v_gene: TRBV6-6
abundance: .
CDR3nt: TGTGCCAGCAGTTACTCTGCGAATCAGCCCCAGCATTTT
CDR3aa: CASSYSANQPQHF

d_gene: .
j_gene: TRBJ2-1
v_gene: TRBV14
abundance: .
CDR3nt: TGTGCCAGCAGCCAAGATACAGGGTATGGCAATGAGCAGTTCTTC
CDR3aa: CASSQDTGYGNEQFF

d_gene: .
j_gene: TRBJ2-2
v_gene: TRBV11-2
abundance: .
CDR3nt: TGTGCCAGCAGCTTATTGTCCGCGAACACCGGGGAGCTGTTTTTT
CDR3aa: CASSLLSANTGELFF